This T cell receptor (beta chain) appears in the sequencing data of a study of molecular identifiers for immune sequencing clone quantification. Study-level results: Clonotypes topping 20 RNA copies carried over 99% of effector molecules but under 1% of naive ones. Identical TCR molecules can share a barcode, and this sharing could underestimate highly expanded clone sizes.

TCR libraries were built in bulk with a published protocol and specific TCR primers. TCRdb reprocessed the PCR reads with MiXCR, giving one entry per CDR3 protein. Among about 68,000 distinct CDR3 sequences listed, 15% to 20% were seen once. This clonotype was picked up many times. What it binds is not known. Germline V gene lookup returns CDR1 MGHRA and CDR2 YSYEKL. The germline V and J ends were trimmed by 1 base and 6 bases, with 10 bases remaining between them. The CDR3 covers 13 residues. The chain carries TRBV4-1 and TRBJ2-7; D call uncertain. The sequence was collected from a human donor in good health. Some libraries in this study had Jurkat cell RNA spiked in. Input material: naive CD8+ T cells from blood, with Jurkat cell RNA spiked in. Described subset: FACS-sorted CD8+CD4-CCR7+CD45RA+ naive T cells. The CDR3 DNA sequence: TGCGCCAGCAGCCAAGTACCAGCGTTCGAGCAGTACTTC. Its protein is CASSQVPAFEQYF.